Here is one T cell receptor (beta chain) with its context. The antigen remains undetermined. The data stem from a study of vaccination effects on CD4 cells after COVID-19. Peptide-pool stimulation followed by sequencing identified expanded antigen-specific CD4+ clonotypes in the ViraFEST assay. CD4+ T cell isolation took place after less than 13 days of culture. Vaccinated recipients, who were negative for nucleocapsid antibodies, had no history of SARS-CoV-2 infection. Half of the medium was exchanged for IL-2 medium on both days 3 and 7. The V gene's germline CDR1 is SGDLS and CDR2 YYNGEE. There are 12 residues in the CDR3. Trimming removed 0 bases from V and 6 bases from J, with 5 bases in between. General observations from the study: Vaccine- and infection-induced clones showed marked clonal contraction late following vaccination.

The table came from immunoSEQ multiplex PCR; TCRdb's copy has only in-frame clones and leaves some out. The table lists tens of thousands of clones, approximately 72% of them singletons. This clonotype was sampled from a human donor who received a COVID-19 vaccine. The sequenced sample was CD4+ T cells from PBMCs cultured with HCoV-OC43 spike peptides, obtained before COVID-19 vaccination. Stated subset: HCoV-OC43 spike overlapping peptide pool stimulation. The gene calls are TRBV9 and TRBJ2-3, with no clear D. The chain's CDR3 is CASSVVSDTQYF. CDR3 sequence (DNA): TGTGCCAGCAGCGTAGTATCCGATACGCAGTATTTT.